This passage covers 20 T cell receptor beta chains from one sample sequenced in a study of blood T cell repertoires in COVID-19. Repertoires were generated with immunoSEQ multiplex PCR, while TCRdb's copy carries only in-frame clones and drops some. This table has 250,000 or so clones, roughly 86% appearing once. Sequencing was carried out using PBMCs or T cells enriched from blood (not recorded which). These receptors originate from a woman aged 18-35 years who had recovered from COVID-19.

The chain combines TRBV14 with TRBJ2-2; TRBD2 matches 12 bases. Germline values: CDR1 SGHDN, CDR2 FVKESK. The CDR3 is made up of 16 amino acids. After removal of 4 bases from V and 4 bases from J, the junction contained 4 bases not matched to a gene. CDR3 loop: CASSRGLAGITGELFF. For the CDR3, the DNA is TGTGCCAGCAGCCGCGGACTAGCGGGGATCACCGGGGAGCTGTTTTTT.

The chain employs TRBV7-9 and TRBJ1-2; D unresolved. This CDR3 is 18 amino acids long. CDR1 SEHNR and CDR2 FQNEAQ come from the germline V gene (reference sequence). V lost 5 bases and J lost 4, with 26 bases in between. CDR3 protein: CASSPNVDLRFGAYGYTF. The CDR3 region has the DNA TGTGCCAGCAGCCCCAACGTCGACTTACGGTTCGGAGCCTATGGCTACACCTTC.

The V and J genes are TRBV27 and TRBJ2-7; a weak D match, TRBD2 (5 bases). V lost 5 bases and J 4 bases, leaving 15 bases between the germline ends. CDR3 length: 14 amino acids. Germline V gene sequence: CDR1 MNHEY, CDR2 SMNVEV (reference sequence). The CDR3 DNA follows: TGTGCCAGCAGTCGCGGGTTATCTGTTTACGAGCAGTACTTC. It yields the protein CASSRGLSVYEQYF.

The chain uses TRBV15 and TRBJ1-2; TRBD1 aligns across 12 bases. The CDR3 runs 18 residues. J was trimmed by 7 bases and V by 0 bases; bases with no gene match: 12. The V gene's germline CDR1 is LNHNV and CDR2 YYDKDF (reference sequence). The CDR3 protein is CATSRDRAVGQGAFGYTF. CDR3 sequence (DNA): TGTGCCACCAGCAGAGATAGGGCGGTGGGACAGGGGGCCTTTGGCTACACCTTC.

The chain uses TRBV19 and TRBJ2-1, with a weak D call TRBD2 (7 bases). The CDR3 runs to 12 residues. The germline V gene has CDR1 LNHDA and CDR2 SQIVND (reference sequence). V was clipped by 10 bases and J by 12 bases, with 19 bases between them. The CDR3 coding sequence is TGTGCCACCAGAAAAGGGAGGGGGGGGCAGTTCTTC. This gives the protein CATRKGRGGQFF.

This chain links TRBV12-5 with TRBJ2-2; 10 positions agree with TRBD2. The junction had 8 bases not matched to a gene; V was cut back by 6 bases and J by 7 bases. Per the germline V gene, CDR1 is LGHNT and CDR2 is FRNRAP. CDR3 size: 15 residues. CDR3 DNA sequence: TGTGCTAGTGGCCTTATACTAGCGGGACACGGGGAGCTGTTTTTT. This sequence encodes CASGLILAGHGELFF.

The gene calls are TRBV4-1 and TRBJ2-3; TRBD2 matches 11 bases. Germline CDR1 MGHRA, CDR2 YSYEKL. This CDR3 has 18 amino acids. Germline trimming cut 6 bases from V and 0 bases from J; bases unmatched to any gene: 11. CDR3 in amino acids: CASRGGLAGGPSTDTQYF. The CDR3, as DNA: TGCGCCAGCAGGGGAGGGCTAGCGGGGGGCCCCAGCACAGATACGCAGTATTTT.

The chain joins TRBV5-1 to TRBJ2-5, with a possible D match to TRBD2 (6 bases). The V end was cut by 3 bases, the J end by 5 bases, with 11 bases between. CDR3 size: 13 residues. Germline V gene data show CDR1 as SGHRS and CDR2 as YFSETQ. CDR3 sequence reads: CASSWSGFETQYF. The DNA for the CDR3 is TGCGCCAGCAGCTGGAGCGGGTTTGAGACCCAGTACTTC.

The chain employs TRBV5-1 and TRBJ2-3; D remains ambiguous. Germline V gene sequence: CDR1 SGHRS, CDR2 YFSETQ. The CDR3 covers 12 residues. The V end lost 2 bases, the J end lost 6 bases, and 7 bases lay between the germline ends. The CDR3 spells CASSLTPDTQYF. The CDR3, as DNA: TGCGCCAGCAGCTTAACTCCCGATACGCAGTATTTT.

The chain has TRBV4-1 and TRBJ2-4, with 9 bases identical to TRBD1. V lost 1 base to trimming and J lost 9 bases; unmatched junction nucleotides: 7. Looked up from germline, CDR1 is MGHRA and CDR2 is YSYEKL. The CDR3 is 15 amino acids. CDR3 nucleotide sequence: TGCGCCAGCAGCCAAGTCGGGACAGGGTTAGCCATTCAGTACTTC. Translation gives CASSQVGTGLAIQYF.

The chain uses TRBV5-1 and TRBJ2-7; D may be TRBD1 (5 bases). This CDR3 comprises 14 residues. Trimming removed 0 bases from V and 2 bases from J, with 9 bases in between. Germline CDR1 reads SGHRS; CDR2 reads YFSETQ. The CDR3 protein is CASSLVQGTYEQYF. DNA of the CDR3: TGCGCCAGCAGCTTGGTGCAGGGAACCTACGAGCAGTACTTC. Combining the CDR3 with reference TRBV5-1 and TRBJ2-7 gives the whole variable domain KAGVTQTPRYLIKTRGQQVTLSCSPISGHRSVSWYQQTPGQGLQFLFEYFSETQRNKGNFPGRFSGRQFSNSRSEMNVSTLELGDSALYLCASSLVQGTYEQYFGPGTRLTVT.

This clone appeared a few times. The rearrangement links TRBV30 to TRBJ2-3; possible D gene TRBD2, 5 bases. The CDR3 length is 16 residues. Between the trimmed V and J ends, which lost 1 base and 1 base, there was a span of 15 bases. CDR1 is GTSNPN, CDR2 SVGIG, per germline (reference sequence). The CDR3 DNA sequence: TGTGCCTGGAGTGGGGCAAGGGTGGGAGGCACAGATACGCAGTATTTT. Its translation is CAWSGARVGGTDTQYF.

This clone was counted between two and nine times. CDR3 in DNA: TGTGCCAGCAGCACCAGGGTCGTAGATTCACCCCTCCACTTT. The encoded protein is CASSTRVVDSPLHF. This chain uses TRBV9 with TRBJ1-6; maybe TRBD1 (5 bases). Trimming left V 4 bases short and J 8 bases short, with 13 bases between. Germline V CDR1 and CDR2: SGDLS, YYNGEE. The CDR3 is 14 residues long.

This clone was observed once. This chain joins TRBV5-1 and TRBJ1-1, with TRBD1 matching 11 bases. Germline assignment: CDR1 SGHRS and CDR2 YFSETQ. Trimming took 4 bases from V and 2 from J; bases not matched to a gene: 4. This CDR3 contains 15 residues. DNA for the CDR3: TGCGCCAGCAGCCGGGGACAGGGGGGAAACACTGAAGCTTTCTTT. Translated, it gives CASSRGQGGNTEAFF. Full variable domain (remainder filled in from reference TRBV5-1 and TRBJ1-1): KAGVTQTPRYLIKTRGQQVTLSCSPISGHRSVSWYQQTPGQGLQFLFEYFSETQRNKGNFPGRFSGRQFSNSRSEMNVSTLELGDSALYLCASSRGQGGNTEAFFGQGTRLTVV.

V usage is TRBV7-2 and J usage is TRBJ1-5; D may be TRBD1 (6 bases). Germline V gene data show CDR1 as SGHTA and CDR2 as FQGNSA. The CDR3 has 14 amino acids. V dropped 5 bases and J dropped 3 bases, with 11 bases sitting between them. As DNA, the CDR3 is TGTGCCAGCAGCCAAACAGGGTTCAATCAGCCCCAGCATTTT. Translated, it gives CASSQTGFNQPQHF. The full variable domain, in which reference TRBV7-2 and TRBJ1-5 provide the parts outside the CDR3, is GAGVSQSPSNKVTEKGKDVELRCDPISGHTALYWYRQSLGQGLEFLIYFQGNSAPDKSGLPSDRFSAERTGGSVSTLTIQRTQQEDSAVYLCASSQTGFNQPQHFGDGTRLSIL.

This chain uses TRBV12-3 or TRBV12-4 with TRBJ1-4; the D is unclear. V was clipped by 5 bases and J by 8 bases, with 12 bases between them. This CDR3 region has 13 residues. This CDR3 reads CASSGLVREKLFF. DNA of the CDR3: TGTGCCAGCAGTGGACTTGTGAGAGAAAAACTGTTTTTT.

J is TRBJ2-1 and V is TRBV7-8, with D perhaps TRBD2 (5 bases). The CDR3 consists of 17 residues. Trimming cost V 5 bases and J 0 bases, with 17 bases left between them. Germline CDR1 and CDR2: SGHVS and FQNEAQ. The CDR3: CASSPLGGRDSYNEQFF. CDR3 in DNA: TGTGCCAGCAGCCCCTTAGGAGGCCGGGACTCCTACAATGAGCAGTTCTTC.

This clone was observed a few times. The V call is TRBV11-3, the J call TRBJ1-2; D gene unclear. V gave up 4 bases and J gave up 0 bases, with 9 bases separating them. The CDR3 consists of 14 residues. Germline CDR1 and CDR2: SGHNT and YENEEA. CDR3 protein: CASSSSAANYGYTF. CDR3 nucleotide sequence: TGTGCCAGCAGCTCCAGCGCCGCTAACTATGGCTACACCTTC.

The CDR3 nucleotides are TGTGCCAGCAGTTTTCGGGGAGAAGCTTTCTTT. Encoded protein: CASSFRGEAFF. The chain links TRBV12-3 or TRBV12-4 to TRBJ1-1; D is unclear. With 3 bases removed from V and 8 bases from J, the gap between germline ends came to 7 bases. The CDR3 extends over 11 amino acids.

The rearrangement links TRBV4-3 to TRBJ1-4; the D is unclear. Germline CDR1 reads LGHNA; CDR2 reads YSLEER. The length of the CDR3 is 18 residues. The germline V and J ends were trimmed by 4 bases and 7 bases, with 25 bases remaining between them. CDR3: CASSPTRGVRAGFEKLFF. CDR3 sequence (DNA): TGCGCCAGCAGCCCAACCCGCGGGGTGAGGGCGGGCTTTGAAAAACTGTTTTTT.